This TCR beta chain was found in a study of cytomegalovirus exposure and HLA in healthy donors. Vbeta (60) and Jbeta (13) primers were used in the PCR. Per the authors' pipeline: In a later analysis, of roughly 83 million unique beta chains, approximately 10 million appeared in at least two donors. Some clones are missing from TCRdb's copy, which holds only in-frame ones; the method was immunoSEQ multiplex PCR. The DNA was the basis for D and trimming; V, J and clone size are from that table. Of approximately 150,000 clones listed, about 80% are singletons. This clone was detected once. Looked up from germline, CDR1 is SQVTM and CDR2 is ANQGSEA. Trimming removed 6 bases from V and 4 bases from J, with 12 bases in between. The CDR3 loop spans 13 amino acids.

The chain uses TRBV29-1 and TRBJ1-4; D not resolved. The sequencing sample was made of PBMCs. The clonotype comes from a man aged 25 to 45 in good health and CMV-seronegative. CDR3 bases: TGCAGCGTGCGCACCCATAATAATGAAAAACTGTTTTTT. Its protein is CSVRTHNNEKLFF.